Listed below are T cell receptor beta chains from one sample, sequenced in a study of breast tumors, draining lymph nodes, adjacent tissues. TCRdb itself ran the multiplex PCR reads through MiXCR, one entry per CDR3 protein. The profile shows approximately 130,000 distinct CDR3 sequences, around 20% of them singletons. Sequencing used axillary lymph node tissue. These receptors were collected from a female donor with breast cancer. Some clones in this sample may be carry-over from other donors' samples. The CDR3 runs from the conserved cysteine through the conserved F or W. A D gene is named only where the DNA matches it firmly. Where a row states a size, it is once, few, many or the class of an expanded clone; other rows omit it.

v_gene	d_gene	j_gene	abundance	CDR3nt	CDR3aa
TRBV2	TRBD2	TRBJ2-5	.	TGTGCCAGCAGTCCCAGACTAGCGGGGGGAGAGACCCAGTACTTC	CASSPRLAGGETQYF
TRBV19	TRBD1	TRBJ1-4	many	TGTGCCAGTACGCGCCGTGACAGGGGAGAGGAAAAACTGTTTTTT	CASTRRDRGEEKLFF
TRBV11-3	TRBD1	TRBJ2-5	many	TGTGCCAGCAGCTTAGAGTTGCATGAGGGGACCGGGACAGGGTTTCGAGAGACCCAGTACTTC	CASSLELHEGTGTGFRETQYF
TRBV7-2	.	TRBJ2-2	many	TGTGCCAGCAGTTACAACCCTGCCACCGGGGAGCTGTTTTTT	CASSYNPATGELFF
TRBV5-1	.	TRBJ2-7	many	TGCGCCAGCAGCCCCGTACCTAGTAGCGCGGCATTGAGGCAGTACTTC	CASSPVPSSAALRQYF
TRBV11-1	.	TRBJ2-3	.	TGTGCCAGCAGGGGCCCAGCCGGGACACCTCTCGCCACAGATACGCAGTATTTT	CASRGPAGTPLATDTQYF
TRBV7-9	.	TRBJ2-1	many	TGTGCCAGCAGCTTAGCGGGAGACCTCCCGGTCTTC	CASSLAGDLPVF
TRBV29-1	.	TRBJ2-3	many	TGCAGCGCCGGTTCACAAGCAGATACGCAGTATTTT	CSAGSQADTQYF
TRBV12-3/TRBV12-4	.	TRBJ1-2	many	TGTGCCAGCAGTAAAGGGGGTAGCAGTGGCTACACCTTC	CASSKGGSSGYTF
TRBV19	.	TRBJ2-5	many	TGTGCCAGTAGTTCCGGGGTGGAGGCCCAGTACTTC	CASSSGVEAQYF
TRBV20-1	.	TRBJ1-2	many	TGCAGTGCCACCAGCCCTAGGGCACAGGTCATGGATGGCTACACCTTC	CSATSPRAQVMDGYTF
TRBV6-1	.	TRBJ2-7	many	TGTGCCAGCAGTGAAGGCCGGGGAGGGGGGAGTTCGTACGAGCAGTACTTC	CASSEGRGGGSSYEQYF
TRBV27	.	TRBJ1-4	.	TGTGCCAGCAGTCCTTGGGGGGCAACTAATGAAAAACTGTTTTTT	CASSPWGATNEKLFF
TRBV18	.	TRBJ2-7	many	TGTGCCAGCTCACCACCAGGGGCCCACGAGCAGTACTTC	CASSPPGAHEQYF
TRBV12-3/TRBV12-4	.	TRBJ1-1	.	TGTGCCAGCAGTTTAGGAGCGAACACTGAAGCTTTCTTT	CASSLGANTEAFF
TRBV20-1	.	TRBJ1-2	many	TGCAGTGCTAGGATCGGGACTGACTATGGCTACACCTTC	CSARIGTDYGYTF
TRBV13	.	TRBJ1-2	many	TGTGCCAGCAGCTTAGCGCCCACGGGGCGCTACACCTTC	CASSLAPTGRYTF
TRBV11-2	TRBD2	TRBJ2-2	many	TGTGCCAGCAGCCTTTCGGCGGGAGGTTACACCGGGGAGCTGTTTTTT	CASSLSAGGYTGELFF
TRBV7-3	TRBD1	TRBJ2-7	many	TGTGCCAGCAGCTTAGGGGGACAGGGGGAATACTTC	CASSLGGQGEYF
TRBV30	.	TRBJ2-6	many	TGTGCCTGGAGTGTAGGCCCCGGCAACTCTGGGGCCAACGTCCTGACTTTC	CAWSVGPGNSGANVLTF
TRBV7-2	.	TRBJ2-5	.	TGTGCCAGCAGCTTAGCCCGGTTGGAGACCCAGCACTTC	CASSLARLETQHF
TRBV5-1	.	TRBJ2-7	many	TGCGCCAGCAGCTCGGTAGGGGCGGGCAACTACGAGCAGTACTTC	CASSSVGAGNYEQYF
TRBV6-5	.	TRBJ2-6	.	TGTGCCAGCAGTTTATCGACAGTCCGGGCCGGGGCCAACGTCCTGACTTTC	CASSLSTVRAGANVLTF
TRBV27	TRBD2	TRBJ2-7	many	TGTGCCAGCAGTCCCAGTAGACTGGGACTAGATCGCGAGCAGTACTTC	CASSPSRLGLDREQYF
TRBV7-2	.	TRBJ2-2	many	TGTGCCAGCAGTTGGGACTCCTACACCGGGGAGCTGTTTTTT	CASSWDSYTGELFF
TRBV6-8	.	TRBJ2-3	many	TGTGCCAGCAAGAGGGAACCGCAGTATTTT	CASKREPQYF
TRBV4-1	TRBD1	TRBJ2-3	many	TGCGCCAGCAGCCAACAGGGACAGACTAGCACAGATACGCAGTATTTT	CASSQQGQTSTDTQYF
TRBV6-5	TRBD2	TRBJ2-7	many	TGTGCCAGCCTCAATAGCGGGAGGCCGCCCTACGAGCAGTACTTC	CASLNSGRPPYEQYF
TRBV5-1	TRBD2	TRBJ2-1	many	TGCGCCAGCAGCTTGGTAGGACTAGGAATTTCCCAGACAGATGAGCAGTTCTTC	CASSLVGLGISQTDEQFF
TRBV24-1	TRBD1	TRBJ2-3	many	TGTGCCACCAGTGATCCGACAGGGGGTATCGCAGATACGCAGTATTTT	CATSDPTGGIADTQYF
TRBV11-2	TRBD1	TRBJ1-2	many	TGTGCCAGCAGTTTACAGGGGTTTACCTATGGCTACACCTTC	CASSLQGFTYGYTF
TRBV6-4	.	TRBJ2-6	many	TGTGCCAGCAGTGATCCAAAGACTGGGGCCAACGTCCTGACTTTC	CASSDPKTGANVLTF
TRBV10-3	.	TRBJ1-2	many	TGTGCCATCAGTGAGCGGCAGGGAAAGGAATATGGCTACACCTTC	CAISERQGKEYGYTF
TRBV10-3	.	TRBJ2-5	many	TGTGCCATCAGTGAGTCCCTGGAAGAGACCCAGTACTTC	CAISESLEETQYF
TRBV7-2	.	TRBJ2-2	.	TGTGCCAGCCTCCGAGGGGGGGCCACCGGGGAGCTGTTTTTT	CASLRGGATGELFF
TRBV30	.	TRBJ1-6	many	TGTGCCTGGAGCGGCGGGGCTCAAGGGTTAGGGTCCTATAATTCACCCCTCCACTTT	CAWSGGAQGLGSYNSPLHF
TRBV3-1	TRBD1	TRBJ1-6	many	TGTGCCAGCAGCCAGGACAGGGATTCACCCCTCCACTTT	CASSQDRDSPLHF
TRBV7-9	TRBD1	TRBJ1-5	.	TGTGCCAGCAGCTCCTACGGGACAGGGAGCTATCAGCCCCAGCATTTT	CASSSYGTGSYQPQHF
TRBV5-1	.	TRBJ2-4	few	TGCGCCAGCAGCCCGGTTCGATTCAGGGATGGCAAAAACATTCAGTACTTC	CASSPVRFRDGKNIQYF
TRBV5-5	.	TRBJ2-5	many	TGTGCCAGCAGCCCCCAGGGCGGGAAGGAGACCCAGTACTTC	CASSPQGGKETQYF
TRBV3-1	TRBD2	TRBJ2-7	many	TGTGCCAGCAGCCGGGAGCGGGGAGCCTACGAGCAGTACTTC	CASSRERGAYEQYF
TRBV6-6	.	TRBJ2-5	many	TGTGCCAGCAACCGACAGCCCCAAGAGACCCAGTACTTC	CASNRQPQETQYF
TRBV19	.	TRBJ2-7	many	TGTGCCAGTAGTTCAGAGGGGTCCTACGAGCAGTACTTC	CASSSEGSYEQYF
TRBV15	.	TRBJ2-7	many	TGTGCCACCAGCAGAGACCGCGGCGGAAGCTCCTACGAGCAGTACTTC	CATSRDRGGSSYEQYF
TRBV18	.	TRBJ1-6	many	TGTGCCAGCTCATCCGGAGCTGCCCGTAATTCACCCCTCCACTTT	CASSSGAARNSPLHF
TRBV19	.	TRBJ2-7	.	TGTGCCAGTAGTATAGGAGGCGTCGAGCAGTACTTC	CASSIGGVEQYF
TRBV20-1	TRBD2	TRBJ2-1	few	TGCAGTGCTAGGCCCAGCGGGAGGGCCGATGAGCAGTTCTTC	CSARPSGRADEQFF
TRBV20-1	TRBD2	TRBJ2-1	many	TGCAGTGCTAGAGATGGGTTAGCGGGGGAGTACTACAATGAGCAGTTCTTC	CSARDGLAGEYYNEQFF
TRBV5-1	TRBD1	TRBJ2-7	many	TGCGCCAGCAGCACCGGGACCCCCAGGGGGGAGCAGTACTTC	CASSTGTPRGEQYF
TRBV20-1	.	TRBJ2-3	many	TGCAGTGCTAGAGATCTGTCTGGGTACACAGATACGCAGTATTTT	CSARDLSGYTDTQYF
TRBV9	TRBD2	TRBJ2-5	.	TGTGCCAGCAGCGCAGCGGGAGGGACCCAAGAGACCCAGTACTTC	CASSAAGGTQETQYF
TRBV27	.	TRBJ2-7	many	TGTGCCAGCAGTTTTTCTGGGGGCGCCTACGAGCAGTACTTC	CASSFSGGAYEQYF